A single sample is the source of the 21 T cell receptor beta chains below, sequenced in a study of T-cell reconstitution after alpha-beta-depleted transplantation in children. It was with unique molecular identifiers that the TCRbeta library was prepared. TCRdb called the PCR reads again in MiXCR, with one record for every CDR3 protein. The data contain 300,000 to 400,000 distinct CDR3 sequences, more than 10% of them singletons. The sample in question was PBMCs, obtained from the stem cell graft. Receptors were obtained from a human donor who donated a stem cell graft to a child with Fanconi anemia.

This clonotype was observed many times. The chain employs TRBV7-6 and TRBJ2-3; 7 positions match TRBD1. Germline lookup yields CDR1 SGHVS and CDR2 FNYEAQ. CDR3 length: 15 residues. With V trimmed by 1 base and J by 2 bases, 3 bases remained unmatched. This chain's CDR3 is CASSLGGQITDTQYF. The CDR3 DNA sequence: TGTGCCAGCAGCTTAGGGGGACAGATCACAGATACGCAGTATTTT.

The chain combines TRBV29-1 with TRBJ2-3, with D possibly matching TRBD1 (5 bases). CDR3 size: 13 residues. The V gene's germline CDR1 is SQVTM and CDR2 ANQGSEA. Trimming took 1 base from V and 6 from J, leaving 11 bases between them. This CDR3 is CSVEGGADDTQYF. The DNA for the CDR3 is TGCAGCGTTGAAGGGGGCGCCGATGATACGCAGTATTTT.

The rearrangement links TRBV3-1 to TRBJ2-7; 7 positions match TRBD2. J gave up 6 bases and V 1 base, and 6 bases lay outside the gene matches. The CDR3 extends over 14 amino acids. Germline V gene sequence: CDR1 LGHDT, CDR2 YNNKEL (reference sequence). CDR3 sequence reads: CASSQGASGFEQYF. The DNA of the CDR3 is TGTGCCAGCAGCCAAGGGGCTAGCGGCTTCGAGCAGTACTTC.

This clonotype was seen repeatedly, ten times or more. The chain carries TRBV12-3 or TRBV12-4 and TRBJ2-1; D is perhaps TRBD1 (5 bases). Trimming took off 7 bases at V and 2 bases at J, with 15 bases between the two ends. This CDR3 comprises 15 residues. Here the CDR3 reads CASIPFQGAYNEQFF. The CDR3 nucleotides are TGTGCCAGCATCCCATTCCAGGGTGCCTACAATGAGCAGTTCTTC.

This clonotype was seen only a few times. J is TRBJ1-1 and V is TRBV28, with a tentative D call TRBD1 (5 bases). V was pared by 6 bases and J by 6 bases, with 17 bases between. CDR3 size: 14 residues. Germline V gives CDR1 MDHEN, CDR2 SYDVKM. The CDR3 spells CASSLGPGRPEAFF. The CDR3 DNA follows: TGTGCCAGCAGCCTGGGGCCGGGGAGGCCTGAAGCTTTCTTT.

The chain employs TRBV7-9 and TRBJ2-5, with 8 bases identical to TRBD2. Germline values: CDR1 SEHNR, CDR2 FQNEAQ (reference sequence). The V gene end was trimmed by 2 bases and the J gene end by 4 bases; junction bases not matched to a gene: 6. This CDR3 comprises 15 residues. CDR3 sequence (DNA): TGTGCCAGCAGCTTACCCTCCGGACTAGCAGAGACCCAGTACTTC. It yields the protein CASSLPSGLAETQYF.

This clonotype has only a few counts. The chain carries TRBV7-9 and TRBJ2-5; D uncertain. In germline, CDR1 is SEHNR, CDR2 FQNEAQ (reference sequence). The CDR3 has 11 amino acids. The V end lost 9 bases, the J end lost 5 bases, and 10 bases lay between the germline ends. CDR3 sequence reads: CASLEFETQYF. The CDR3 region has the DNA TGTGCCAGTTTGGAGTTTGAGACCCAGTACTTC.

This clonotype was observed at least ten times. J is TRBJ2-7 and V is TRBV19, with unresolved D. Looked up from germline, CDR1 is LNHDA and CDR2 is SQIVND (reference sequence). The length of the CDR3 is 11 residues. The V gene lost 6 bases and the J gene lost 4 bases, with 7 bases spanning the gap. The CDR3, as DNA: TGTGCCAGTAGCAACCATTACGAGCAGTACTTC. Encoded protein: CASSNHYEQYF.

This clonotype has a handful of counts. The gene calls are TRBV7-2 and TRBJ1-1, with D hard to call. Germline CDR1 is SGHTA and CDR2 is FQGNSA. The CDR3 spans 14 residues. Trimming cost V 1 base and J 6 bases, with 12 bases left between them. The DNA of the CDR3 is TGTGCCAGCAGCTTAGGGGCACGGGTCGCTGAAGCTTTCTTT. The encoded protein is CASSLGARVAEAFF.

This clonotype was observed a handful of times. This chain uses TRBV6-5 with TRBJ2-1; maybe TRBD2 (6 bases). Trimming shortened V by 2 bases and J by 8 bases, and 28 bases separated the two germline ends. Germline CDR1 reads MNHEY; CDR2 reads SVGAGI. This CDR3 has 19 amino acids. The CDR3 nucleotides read TGTGCCAGCAGTTACAAAGTGGGGACTGCCCCCACTAGGTCAGATGAGCAGTTCTTC. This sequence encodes CASSYKVGTAPTRSDEQFF.

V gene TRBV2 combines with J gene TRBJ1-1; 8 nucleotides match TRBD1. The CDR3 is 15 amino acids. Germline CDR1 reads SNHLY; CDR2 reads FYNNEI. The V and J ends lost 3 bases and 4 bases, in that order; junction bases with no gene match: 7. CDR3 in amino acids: CASSEDRAVGTEAFF. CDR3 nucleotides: TGTGCCAGCAGTGAGGACAGGGCCGTGGGCACTGAAGCTTTCTTT.

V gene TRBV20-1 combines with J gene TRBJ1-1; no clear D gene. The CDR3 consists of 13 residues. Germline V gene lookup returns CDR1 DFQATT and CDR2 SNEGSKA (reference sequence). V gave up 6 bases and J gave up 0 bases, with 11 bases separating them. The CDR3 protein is CSARIDMNTEAFF. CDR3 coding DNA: TGCAGTGCGAGAATAGACATGAACACTGAAGCTTTCTTT.

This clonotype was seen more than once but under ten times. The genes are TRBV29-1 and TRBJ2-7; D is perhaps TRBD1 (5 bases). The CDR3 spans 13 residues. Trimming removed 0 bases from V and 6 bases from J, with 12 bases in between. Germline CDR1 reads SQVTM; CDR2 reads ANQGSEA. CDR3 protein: CSVEDLYRSEQYF. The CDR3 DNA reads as TGCAGCGTTGAAGATCTTTACAGGTCCGAGCAGTACTTC.

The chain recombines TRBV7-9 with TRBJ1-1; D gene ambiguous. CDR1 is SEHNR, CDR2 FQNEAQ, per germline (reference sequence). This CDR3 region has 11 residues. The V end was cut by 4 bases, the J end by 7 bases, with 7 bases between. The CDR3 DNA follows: TGTGCCAGCAGCTGGTTGGGTGAAGCTTTCTTT. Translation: CASSWLGEAFF.

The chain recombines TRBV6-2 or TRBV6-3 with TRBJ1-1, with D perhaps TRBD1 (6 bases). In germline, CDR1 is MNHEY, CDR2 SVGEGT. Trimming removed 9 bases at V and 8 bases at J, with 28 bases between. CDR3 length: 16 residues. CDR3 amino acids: CASLTLRGASTKEAFF. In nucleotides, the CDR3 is TGTGCCAGTCTTACACTTCGGGGGGCCTCGACAAAGGAAGCTTTCTTT.

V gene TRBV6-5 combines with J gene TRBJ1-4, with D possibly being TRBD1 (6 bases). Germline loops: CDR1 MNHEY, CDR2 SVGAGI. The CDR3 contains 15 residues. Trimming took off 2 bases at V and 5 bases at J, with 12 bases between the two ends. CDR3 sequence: CASSYHTGLNEKLFF. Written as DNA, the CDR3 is TGTGCCAGCAGTTACCATACAGGGTTGAATGAAAAACTGTTTTTT.

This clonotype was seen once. CDR3 residues: CASSPFLPRSDTQYF. CDR3 bases: TGTGCCAGCAGTCCCTTCTTGCCCAGGTCGGATACGCAGTATTTT. The chain combines TRBV12-3 or TRBV12-4 with TRBJ2-3; no clear D. The CDR3 sequence is 15 residues long. Trimming pared 5 bases from V and 6 bases from J, leaving 18 bases between.

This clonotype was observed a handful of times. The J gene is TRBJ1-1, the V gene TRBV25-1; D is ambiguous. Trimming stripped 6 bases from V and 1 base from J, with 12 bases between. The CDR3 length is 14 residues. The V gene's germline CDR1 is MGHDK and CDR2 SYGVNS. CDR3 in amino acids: CASSQWMGNTEAFF. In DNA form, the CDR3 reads TGTGCCAGCAGCCAATGGATGGGGAACACTGAAGCTTTCTTT.

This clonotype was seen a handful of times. The CDR3, as DNA: TGTGCCAGCAGCCGGACAGGGTTCCATGGCTACACCTTC. Its protein product is CASSRTGFHGYTF. The V gene is TRBV5-6, the J gene TRBJ1-2; 8 nucleotides match TRBD1. V trimming: 4 bases; J trimming: 6 bases; junction bases outside the gene matches: 5. Germline loops: CDR1 SGHDT, CDR2 YYEEEE. The CDR3 sequence is 13 residues long.

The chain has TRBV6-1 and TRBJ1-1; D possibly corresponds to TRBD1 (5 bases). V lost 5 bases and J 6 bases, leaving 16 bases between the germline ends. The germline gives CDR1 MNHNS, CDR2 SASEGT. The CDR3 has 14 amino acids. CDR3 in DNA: TGTGCCAGCAGTCGCGGCGGGGCTCAGGCTGAAGCTTTCTTT. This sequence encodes CASSRGGAQAEAFF.

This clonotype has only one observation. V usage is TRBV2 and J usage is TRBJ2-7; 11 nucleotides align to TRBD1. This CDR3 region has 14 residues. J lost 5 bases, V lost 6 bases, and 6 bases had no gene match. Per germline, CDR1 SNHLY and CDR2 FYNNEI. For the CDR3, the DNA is TGTGCCAGCAGGCCCGGACAGGGGGCGAACGAGCAGTACTTC. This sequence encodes CASRPGQGANEQYF.